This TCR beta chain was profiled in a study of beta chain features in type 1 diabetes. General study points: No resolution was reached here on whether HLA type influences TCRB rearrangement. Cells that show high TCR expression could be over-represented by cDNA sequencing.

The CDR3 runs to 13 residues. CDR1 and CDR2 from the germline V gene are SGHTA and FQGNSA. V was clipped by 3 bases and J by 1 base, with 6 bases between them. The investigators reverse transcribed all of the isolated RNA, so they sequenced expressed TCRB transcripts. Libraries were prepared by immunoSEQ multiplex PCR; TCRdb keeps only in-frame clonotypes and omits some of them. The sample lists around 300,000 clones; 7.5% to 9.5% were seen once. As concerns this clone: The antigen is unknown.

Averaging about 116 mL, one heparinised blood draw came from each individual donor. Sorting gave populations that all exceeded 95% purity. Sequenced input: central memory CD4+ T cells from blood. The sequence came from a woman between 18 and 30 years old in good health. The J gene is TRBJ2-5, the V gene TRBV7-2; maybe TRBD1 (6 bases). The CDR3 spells CASSLDSQETQYF. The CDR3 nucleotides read TGTGCCAGCAGCTTGGACAGCCAAGAGACCCAGTACTTC.